The 18 T cell receptor beta chains below come from one sample, sequenced in a study of cytomegalovirus exposure and HLA in healthy donors. Use of 60 Vbeta and 13 Jbeta primers characterized the PCR. Profiled with immunoSEQ multiplex PCR; TCRdb holds only in-frame clones, not every one. The sample spans roughly 51,000 clones; the ten largest clones claim about 6%. The sequencing input was PBMCs. The receptors were sampled from a male donor in good health and CMV-seropositive.

V usage is TRBV2 and J usage is TRBJ2-7; 9 bases are shared with TRBD2. The CDR3 totals 16 residues. V was clipped by 1 base and J by 2 bases; unmatched bases: 6. CDR1 is SNHLY and CDR2 is FYNNEI in the germline V gene. The CDR3 DNA reads as TGTGCCAGCAGTGAAGTGGCGGGGGGGGGACCCTACGAGCAGTACTTC. This gives the protein CASSEVAGGGPYEQYF.

The chain's CDR3 is CASSQWAYGYTF. In DNA form, the CDR3 reads TGTGCCAGCAGCCAATGGGCCTATGGCTACACCTTC. This chain uses TRBV5-4 with TRBJ1-2; D is ambiguous. The CDR3 is 12 residues long. V was pared by 4 bases and J by 4 bases, with 8 bases between. CDR1 SGHNT and CDR2 YYREEE come from the germline V gene (reference sequence).

V usage is TRBV6-5 and J usage is TRBJ1-2, with 9 bases aligning to TRBD1. CDR1 and CDR2 from the germline V gene are MNHEY and SVGAGI. V lost 7 bases and J lost 7; bases outside the gene matches: 10. CDR3 length: 14 residues. CDR3 DNA: TGTGCCAGCACCGACCGGGACAGGGTTCTTGGCTACACCTTC. Translation: CASTDRDRVLGYTF.

The chain combines TRBV12-5 with TRBJ2-2; D remains ambiguous. The CDR3 contains 12 residues. Trimming cost V 5 bases and J 8 bases, with 9 bases left between them. Germline V gives CDR1 LGHNT, CDR2 FRNRAP. The CDR3 loop is CASGILYGELFF. The CDR3 DNA follows: TGTGCTAGTGGTATCCTGTATGGGGAGCTGTTTTTT.

This chain links TRBV30 with TRBJ1-2, with 7 bases fitting TRBD1. The CDR3 totals 14 residues. The V gene's germline CDR1 is GTSNPN and CDR2 SVGIG (reference sequence). Trimming removed 1 base from V and 6 bases from J; junction bases left unmatched: 8. CDR3 DNA: TGTGCCTGGAGTGCAGGAGGGGGCAAAAATGGCTACACCTTC. Translation: CAWSAGGGKNGYTF.

The chain carries TRBV2 and TRBJ2-1; 10 nucleotides align to TRBD2. This CDR3 has 13 amino acids. Trimming removed 6 bases from V and 9 bases from J; junction bases left unmatched: 5. CDR1 and CDR2 (germline): SNHLY, FYNNEI. Here the CDR3 DNA reads TGTGCCAGCAGGGGACTAGCGCTAAGTGAGCAGTTCTTC. It is translated as CASRGLALSEQFF.

The V call is TRBV9, the J call TRBJ2-4; D gene unclear. The CDR3 sequence is 15 residues long. In germline, CDR1 is SGDLS, CDR2 YYNGEE. Between the trimmed V and J ends, which lost 1 base and 8 bases, there was a span of 16 bases. This chain's CDR3 is CASSVLGRKVDIQYF. The CDR3 coding sequence is TGTGCCAGCAGCGTATTGGGCCGCAAGGTGGACATTCAGTACTTC.

CDR3 in DNA: TGTGCCAGCAGCACGACAGGAAACTATGGCTACACCTTC. Translated, it gives CASSTTGNYGYTF. V usage is TRBV6-5 and J usage is TRBJ1-2; possible D gene TRBD1, 6 bases. Between the trimmed V and J ends, which lost 6 bases and 2 bases, there was a span of 10 bases. The CDR3 length is 13 residues. Germline assignment: CDR1 MNHEY and CDR2 SVGAGI.

The chain links TRBV27 to TRBJ2-3; no firm D call. The CDR3 is made up of 11 amino acids. V gave up 6 bases and J gave up 4 bases, with 5 bases separating them. The germline CDR1 and CDR2 sequences are MNHEY and SMNVEV (reference sequence). CDR3 residues: CASSDSDTQYF. DNA of the CDR3: TGTGCCAGCAGCGACTCAGATACGCAGTATTTT.

The rearrangement joins TRBV7-2 to TRBJ1-1; D is unclear. The CDR3 is made up of 13 amino acids. Germline V lookup: CDR1 SGHTA, CDR2 FQGNSA. Trimming cost V 8 bases and J 2 bases, with 12 bases left between them. The CDR3 loop is CASCSVVNTEAFF. Here the CDR3 DNA reads TGTGCCAGCTGTTCTGTTGTCAACACTGAAGCTTTCTTT.

The chain links TRBV29-1 to TRBJ2-5, with 10 bases lining up with TRBD2. Germline CDR1 is SQVTM and CDR2 is ANQGSEA. The CDR3 is 15 residues long. V lost 8 bases to trimming and J lost 2 bases; unmatched junction nucleotides: 11. The CDR3 here is CSSAEIAGGQETQYF. The CDR3 coding sequence is TGCAGCTCTGCAGAGATAGCGGGGGGTCAAGAGACCCAGTACTTC. The full variable domain, in which reference TRBV29-1 and TRBJ2-5 provide the parts outside the CDR3, is SAVISQKPSRDICQRGTSLTIQCQVDSQVTMMFWYRQQPGQSLTLIATANQGSEATYESGFVIDKFPISRPNLTFSTLTVSNMSPEDSSIYLCSSAEIAGGQETQYFGPGTRLLVL.

The rearrangement links TRBV6-5 to TRBJ2-7, with D unclear. The CDR3 is made up of 14 amino acids. Trimming shortened V by 0 bases and J by 2 bases, and 8 bases separated the two germline ends. Germline loops: CDR1 MNHEY, CDR2 SVGAGI. Written as DNA, the CDR3 is TGTGCCAGCAGTTACTCGAGTCCTGCCTACGAGCAGTACTTC. It codes for CASSYSSPAYEQYF.

The J gene is TRBJ1-1, the V gene TRBV5-4, with D possibly being TRBD1 (6 bases). Germline V gene data show CDR1 as SGHNT and CDR2 as YYREEE (reference sequence). V shed 8 bases and J shed 1 base, with 12 bases lying between them. The CDR3 has 13 residues. DNA for the CDR3: TGTGCCAGTACAGGGACAAAGAACACTGAAGCTTTCTTT. Its translation is CASTGTKNTEAFF.

The chain has TRBV7-9 and TRBJ2-2, with D tentatively TRBD1 (6 bases). The germline V gene encodes CDR1 SEHNR and CDR2 FQNEAQ (reference sequence). V was trimmed by 3 bases and J by 4 bases, leaving 12 bases between them. There are 15 residues in the CDR3. CDR3 DNA sequence: TGTGCCAGCAGCTTCGCAGGGGTAATCACCGGGGAGCTGTTTTTT. Its protein product is CASSFAGVITGELFF. Using reference TRBV7-9 and TRBJ2-2 for the parts outside the CDR3, the full variable domain is DTGVSQNPRHKITKRGQNVTFRCDPISEHNRLYWYRQTLGQGPEFLTYFQNEAQLEKSRLLSDRFSAERPKGSFSTLEIQRTEQGDSAMYLCASSFAGVITGELFFGEGSRLTVL.

This rearrangement joins TRBV5-1 to TRBJ2-7; maybe TRBD2 (6 bases). Germline V CDR1 and CDR2: SGHRS, YFSETQ. The length of the CDR3 is 17 residues. Trimming removed 3 bases at V and 5 bases at J, with 24 bases between. CDR3 sequence (DNA): TGCGCCAGCAGCTCCGCAGGGCCCACGGGGGAGTCGGACGAGCAGTACTTC. It codes for CASSSAGPTGESDEQYF.

The chain combines TRBV27 with TRBJ2-3; a weak D match, TRBD2 (6 bases). The CDR3 consists of 14 residues. Looked up from germline, CDR1 is MNHEY and CDR2 is SMNVEV (reference sequence). Trimming left V 3 bases short and J 6 bases short, with 13 bases between. The CDR3 here is CASSFFLAPDTQYF. CDR3 sequence (DNA): TGTGCCAGCAGTTTTTTTCTAGCGCCCGATACGCAGTATTTT.

The chain joins TRBV28 to TRBJ2-7; perhaps TRBD2 as D (6 bases). The CDR3 runs 15 residues. V lost 6 bases and J lost 3, with 18 bases in between. Germline V CDR1 and CDR2: MDHEN, SYDVKM. The DNA of the CDR3 is TGTGCCAGCAGCCCTTCCGGGACTGGGGACTACGAGCAGTACTTC. This codes for CASSPSGTGDYEQYF.

CDR3 amino acids: CASSPARGSGGSYEQYF. DNA for the CDR3: TGTGCCAGCAGCCCTGCCCGGGGGAGCGGGGGCTCCTACGAGCAGTACTTC. V is TRBV7-9 and J is TRBJ2-7, with 8 bases matching TRBD2. CDR1 SEHNR and CDR2 FQNEAQ come from the germline V gene (reference sequence). CDR3 length: 17 amino acids. Trimming took 5 bases from V and 0 from J; bases not matched to a gene: 12. The full variable domain, rest sourced from reference TRBV7-9 and TRBJ2-7, is DTGVSQNPRHKITKRGQNVTFRCDPISEHNRLYWYRQTLGQGPEFLTYFQNEAQLEKSRLLSDRFSAERPKGSFSTLEIQRTEQGDSAMYLCASSPARGSGGSYEQYFGPGTRLTVT.